What follows is one TCR beta chain and its context. Its antigen is unknown. TCRdb re-called the 5' RACE reads with MiXCR, one entry per CDR3 protein. This sample yields fewer than 400,000 distinct CDR3 sequences, of which 10% to 15% are seen a single time; about a fifth belongs to the top ten. The data originate from a study of T-cell memory formation after mild COVID-19. The overall study: TCR clusters were mostly confined to one donor each.

Germline CDR1 and CDR2: SGDLS and YYNGEE. The CDR3 runs to 15 residues. V was clipped by 3 bases and J by 10 bases; unmatched bases: 7. Study-wide findings and caveats: Clones that contracted clustered mainly in CM and EM if CD4+ and in EMRA if CD8+.

Sequenced: PBMCs or a T cell subset sorted from them (not recorded which). The sequence derives from a man between 18 and 35 years old who had mild COVID-19 (a few samples of this study predate the infection). Cell type and time point are not known. This chain connects TRBV9 to TRBJ1-6; TRBD1 aligns across 10 bases. This CDR3 is CASSDQTGGRSPLHF. The CDR3 DNA follows: TGTGCCAGCAGCGACCAGACAGGGGGCCGGTCACCCCTCCACTTT.